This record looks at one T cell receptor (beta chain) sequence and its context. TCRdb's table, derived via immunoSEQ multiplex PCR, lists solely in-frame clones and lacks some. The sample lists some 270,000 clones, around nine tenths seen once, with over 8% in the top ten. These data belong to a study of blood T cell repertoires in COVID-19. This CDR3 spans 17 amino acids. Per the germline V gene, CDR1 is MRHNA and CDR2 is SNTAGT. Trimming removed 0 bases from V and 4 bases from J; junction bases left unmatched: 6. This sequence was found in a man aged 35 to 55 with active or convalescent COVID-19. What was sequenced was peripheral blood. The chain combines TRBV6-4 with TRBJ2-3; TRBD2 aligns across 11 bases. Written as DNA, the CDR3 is TGTGCCAGCAGTGACTCTTCTACTAGCGGGAGTCCAGATACGCAGTATTTT. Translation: CASSDSSTSGSPDTQYF.